Each of the 22 T cell receptor beta chains below was sequenced from the same sample in a study of T cell responses to AZD1222 COVID-19 vaccine. Generated by immunoSEQ multiplex PCR, the TCRdb table keeps only in-frame clones and is missing some. This table holds 130,000 to 150,000 clones, 90% to 95% found once. The input for sequencing was peripheral blood, taken on day 0 of AZD1222 vaccination. The receptors here all came from an adult in good health.

In this sample, this clone turned up once. The chain combines TRBV15 with TRBJ1-5; TRBD1 is a possible D gene (6 bases). The ends were cut back, 1 base at V and 6 bases at J, with 22 bases in the middle. The CDR3 covers 18 residues. Per the germline V gene, CDR1 is LNHNV and CDR2 is YYDKDF (reference sequence). The CDR3 protein is CATSRVLQGRGNGQPQHF. The CDR3 bases are TGTGCCACCAGCAGAGTGTTGCAGGGAAGGGGGAATGGTCAGCCCCAGCATTTT. Full variable domain (remainder filled in from reference TRBV15 and TRBJ1-5): DAMVIQNPRYQVTQFGKPVTLSCSQTLNHNVMYWYQQKSSQAPKLLFHYYDKDFNNEADTPDNFQSRRPNTSFCFLDIRSPGLGDTAMYLCATSRVLQGRGNGQPQHFGDGTRLSIL.

V is TRBV28 and J is TRBJ1-5, with 8 nucleotides matching TRBD1. Germline V gene lookup returns CDR1 MDHEN and CDR2 SYDVKM. V dropped 4 bases and J dropped 12; count of bases not matched to a gene: 5. The CDR3 has 12 amino acids. The CDR3 loop reads CASSSPDRGQHF. The CDR3 coding sequence is TGTGCCAGCAGTTCCCCAGACAGGGGCCAGCATTTT.

The rearrangement uses TRBV18 and TRBJ2-3; TRBD2 matches at 8 bases. With V trimmed by 0 bases and J by 5 bases, 7 bases remained unmatched. This CDR3 spans 16 amino acids. From germline, CDR1 is KGHSH and CDR2 LQKENI. CDR3 sequence: CASSPPSAGVRDTQYF. Written as DNA, the CDR3 is TGTGCCAGCTCACCACCCTCAGCGGGAGTAAGAGATACGCAGTATTTT.

This chain connects TRBV4-2 to TRBJ1-6, with 11 positions matching TRBD1. The CDR3 covers 15 residues. V lost 4 bases and J lost 7; bases outside the gene matches: 3. Germline V gene data show CDR1 as LGHNA and CDR2 as YNFKEQ. For the CDR3, the DNA is TGTGCCAGCAGCCGGGACAGGGGGAACAATTCACCCCTCCACTTT. This sequence encodes CASSRDRGNNSPLHF.

The chain carries TRBV5-1 and TRBJ1-4; 9 bases are a match to TRBD1. The CDR3 length is 16 residues. Germline values: CDR1 SGHRS, CDR2 YFSETQ. J was trimmed by 4 bases and V by 3 bases; bases with no gene match: 7. The CDR3 region has the DNA TGCGCCAGCAGCTCGGGACAGGGACCTATTAATGAAAAACTGTTTTTT. As protein: CASSSGQGPINEKLFF.

This chain connects TRBV3-1 (or the pseudogene TRBV3-2) to TRBJ2-1, with D tentatively TRBD1 or TRBD2 (6 bases each). Germline-derived CDR1 and CDR2 are LGHDT and YNNKEL (reference sequence). The germline V and J ends were trimmed by 1 base and 4 bases, with 14 bases remaining between them. The CDR3 is made up of 16 amino acids. The CDR3 is CASSQVGGLGYNEQFF. In nucleotides, the CDR3 is TGTGCCAGCAGCCAAGTAGGGGGACTGGGATACAATGAGCAGTTCTTC.

This clone has just one count. The gene calls are TRBV5-1 and TRBJ2-7; D is ambiguous. Trimming took off 0 bases at V and 2 bases at J, with 9 bases between the two ends. The CDR3 contains 14 residues. Germline CDR1 SGHRS, CDR2 YFSETQ. The DNA of the CDR3 is TGCGCCAGCAGCTTGGACAGTCTAACCTACGAGCAGTACTTC. Translation: CASSLDSLTYEQYF.

V usage is TRBV6-5 and J usage is TRBJ1-1; D gene ambiguous. Germline V lookup: CDR1 MNHEY, CDR2 SVGAGI. V dropped 6 bases and J dropped 2 bases, with 10 bases sitting between them. The CDR3 totals 13 residues. In DNA form, the CDR3 reads TGTGCCAGCAGCCTGGTAGCTAACACTGAAGCTTTCTTT. Its translation is CASSLVANTEAFF.

The rearrangement joins TRBV15 to TRBJ1-1, with 7 bases lining up with TRBD1. Trimming at V came to 0 bases and at J to 1 base, leaving 8 bases not matched to a gene. The length of the CDR3 is 17 residues. From germline, CDR1 is LNHNV and CDR2 YYDKDF (reference sequence). The CDR3, as DNA: TGTGCCACCAGCAGAGAAGGGTGGGGACAGCAGAACACTGAAGCTTTCTTT. Amino acid sequence: CATSREGWGQQNTEAFF. The full variable domain, its missing parts supplied by reference TRBV15 and TRBJ1-1, is DAMVIQNPRYQVTQFGKPVTLSCSQTLNHNVMYWYQQKSSQAPKLLFHYYDKDFNNEADTPDNFQSRRPNTSFCFLDIRSPGLGDTAMYLCATSREGWGQQNTEAFFGQGTRLTVV.

This clone has more than one count but fewer than ten. V is TRBV25-1 and J is TRBJ2-5, with a weak D call TRBD2 (5 bases). Germline loops: CDR1 MGHDK, CDR2 SYGVNS. Trimming stripped 10 bases from V and 4 bases from J, with 19 bases between. This CDR3 is 14 amino acids long. CDR3: CATHEGLSPETQYF. In DNA form, the CDR3 reads TGTGCCACCCACGAGGGTTTGAGCCCAGAGACCCAGTACTTC. Supplemented by reference TRBV25-1 and TRBJ2-5, the full variable domain reads EADIYQTPRYLVIGTGKKITLECSQTMGHDKMYWYQQDPGMELHLIHYSYGVNSTEKGDLSSESTVSRIRTEHFPLTLESARPSHTSQYLCATHEGLSPETQYFGPGTRLLVL.

DNA of the CDR3: TGTGCCAGCAGTCCCCTTGTGGGCGGCTCTGGAAACACCATATATTTT. It is translated as CASSPLVGGSGNTIYF. The rearrangement links TRBV7-2 to TRBJ1-3; D not certain. Trimming stripped 6 bases from V and 0 bases from J, with 15 bases between. The CDR3 has 16 amino acids. Germline V lookup: CDR1 SGHTA, CDR2 FQGNSA.

The CDR3 here is CSASRGMGGGNQPQHF. In DNA, the CDR3 is TGCAGTGCCAGTCGGGGCATGGGAGGAGGCAATCAGCCCCAGCATTTT. The J gene is TRBJ1-5, the V gene TRBV20-1; maybe TRBD1 (5 bases). Between the trimmed V and J ends, which lost 6 bases and 2 bases, there was a span of 20 bases. The length of the CDR3 is 16 residues. Per the germline V gene, CDR1 is DFQATT and CDR2 is SNEGSKA (reference sequence).

V is TRBV7-9 and J is TRBJ2-5; TRBD2 is a possible D gene (6 bases). Germline CDR1 reads SEHNR; CDR2 reads FQNEAQ (reference sequence). Deletions cut 5 bases from V and 2 bases from J, with 27 bases between. The CDR3 has 19 amino acids. CDR3 residues: CASSHPAGKTVAVQETQYF. The DNA for the CDR3 is TGTGCCAGCAGCCACCCGGCTGGAAAGACAGTAGCGGTTCAAGAGACCCAGTACTTC.

The CDR3 protein is CASSRRGLETQYF. The CDR3 region has the DNA TGTGCCAGCAGCCGCAGGGGACTAGAGACCCAGTACTTC. The rearrangement joins TRBV11-2 to TRBJ2-5; the D call may be TRBD1 or TRBD2 (6 bases each). CDR1 and CDR2 (germline): SGHAT, FQNNGV. V gave up 5 bases and J gave up 4 bases, with 11 bases separating them. The CDR3 has 13 residues.

This clone was counted a single time. The CDR3 is CASSTAGTEAFF. CDR3 coding DNA: TGTGCCAGCAGTACCGCTGGCACTGAAGCTTTCTTT. The chain links TRBV6-2 or TRBV6-3 to TRBJ1-1; the D is unclear. The V gene's germline CDR1 is MNHEY and CDR2 SVGEGT. The V end lost 5 bases, the J end lost 4 bases, and 8 bases lay between the germline ends. This CDR3 comprises 12 residues.

The J gene is TRBJ1-5, the V gene TRBV4-2; no definite D call. Germline V lookup: CDR1 LGHNA, CDR2 YNFKEQ. This CDR3 comprises 15 residues. The ends were cut back, 1 base at V and 7 bases at J, with 14 bases in the middle. In nucleotides, the CDR3 is TGTGCCAGCAGCCAAGGGACCGAACCCGGACAGCCCCAGCATTTT. This translates into CASSQGTEPGQPQHF.

The chain uses TRBV7-2 and TRBJ1-5; D gene unclear. CDR1 is SGHTA and CDR2 is FQGNSA in the germline V gene. The V end was cut by 5 bases, the J end by 3 bases, with 8 bases between. The CDR3 contains 13 residues. DNA for the CDR3: TGTGCCAGCAGCCCGAGCCCCAATCAGCCCCAGCATTTT. Translated, it gives CASSPSPNQPQHF.

The chain recombines TRBV7-3 with TRBJ2-2; 7 bases agree with TRBD2. V lost 1 base to trimming and J lost 1 base; unmatched junction nucleotides: 3. The length of the CDR3 is 16 residues. In germline, CDR1 is SGHTA, CDR2 FQGTGA. The CDR3 protein is CASSLMASGNTGELFF. The CDR3, as DNA: TGTGCCAGCAGCTTAATGGCTAGCGGGAACACCGGGGAGCTGTTTTTT.

The genes are TRBV19 and TRBJ1-5; TRBD1 is a possible D gene (5 bases). The ends were cut back, 3 bases at V and 0 bases at J, with 12 bases in the middle. Per the germline V gene, CDR1 is LNHDA and CDR2 is SQIVND (reference sequence). CDR3 size: 16 residues. For the CDR3, the DNA is TGTGCCAGTAGTATTCTCGGACAATATAGCAATCAGCCCCAGCATTTT. Encoded protein: CASSILGQYSNQPQHF.

The chain employs TRBV2 and TRBJ1-2; TRBD1 agrees at 8 bases. The CDR3 totals 14 residues. Germline lookup yields CDR1 SNHLY and CDR2 FYNNEI. With 1 base clipped from V and 4 bases from J, the junction kept 2 bases outside the gene matches. CDR3 nucleotides: TGTGCCAGCAGTGAAGGGACAGGGCTCTATGGCTACACCTTC. The encoded protein is CASSEGTGLYGYTF.

This chain connects TRBV4-1 to TRBJ1-6; D remains ambiguous. V lost 1 base to trimming and J lost 7 bases, with 14 bases between them. Germline-derived CDR1 and CDR2 are MGHRA and YSYEKL. The CDR3 consists of 16 residues. The CDR3 DNA follows: TGCGCCAGCAGCCAAGGGAGGGAGGCGGTGAATTCACCCCTCCACTTT. Amino acids: CASSQGREAVNSPLHF.

The chain recombines TRBV6-1 with TRBJ2-5, with 7 bases aligning to TRBD1. The germline CDR1 and CDR2 sequences are MNHNS and SASEGT. The trim removed 4 bases at V and 5 bases at J, leaving 13 bases unmatched. The length of the CDR3 is 16 residues. This chain's CDR3 is CASSALGQTPGETQYF. The CDR3 DNA sequence: TGTGCCAGCAGTGCCCTGGGACAGACCCCAGGGGAGACCCAGTACTTC.